Listed here are 24 T cell receptor beta chains from one sample, sequenced in a study of prognosis after radiotherapy for stage I lung cancer. Researchers used two-round multiplex PCR to amplify TCR beta CDR3 starting from genomic DNA. With primers specific to each TRBV and TRBJ gene, the first-round PCR was performed. TCRdb analysed the multiplex PCR reads with MiXCR anew, one entry per CDR3 protein. The sample has approximately 35,000 distinct CDR3 sequences; 32% are singletons. Source: PBMCs, taken before or after stereotactic body radiation therapy (not recorded which). These receptors came from a donor aged 50 or older with non-small cell lung cancer.

This clonotype was seen just once. A far larger clone differs by one base, so this is likely a read error. This chain links TRBV11-3 with TRBJ2-3, with a weak D call TRBD1 (5 bases). The germline V and J ends were trimmed by 11 bases and 12 bases, with 24 bases remaining between them. The CDR3 runs 13 residues. CDR1 SGHNT and CDR2 YENEEA come from the germline V gene. CDR3 in amino acids: CAWSDSQGLSQYF. In DNA form, the CDR3 reads TGTGCCTGGAGTGACTCCCAGGGCCTTAGTCAGTATTTT.

This clonotype was seen repeatedly, ten times or more. The chain is built from TRBV28 and TRBJ1-1, with D perhaps TRBD1 (5 bases). The V end lost 8 bases, the J end lost 4 bases, and 11 bases lay between the germline ends. The CDR3 is 12 amino acids. Germline loops: CDR1 MDHEN, CDR2 SYDVKM. For the CDR3, the DNA is TGTGCCAGCCAAGGGGTTAGCACTGAAGCTTTCTTT. This gives the protein CASQGVSTEAFF.

This clonotype was recorded at least ten times. This chain uses TRBV9 with TRBJ2-2; TRBD2 is a possible D gene (6 bases). CDR1 SGDLS and CDR2 YYNGEE come from the germline V gene. The CDR3 spans 15 residues. Trimming stripped 4 bases from V and 4 bases from J, with 14 bases between. The CDR3 sequence: CASSPRAGGTGELFF. The CDR3 region has the DNA TGTGCCAGCAGCCCCCGGGCCGGGGGCACCGGGGAGCTGTTTTTT.

This clonotype has a count of ten or more. The V gene is TRBV30, the J gene TRBJ2-5; D uncertain. The CDR3 covers 14 residues. Per germline, CDR1 GTSNPN and CDR2 SVGIG (reference sequence). Trimming left V 0 bases short and J 4 bases short, with 12 bases between. The CDR3 region is CAWSVLGFGETQYF. The CDR3, as DNA: TGTGCCTGGAGTGTATTGGGCTTTGGAGAGACCCAGTACTTC.

This clonotype was found many times. The chain combines TRBV6-1 with TRBJ1-3; D remains unclear. The V gene's germline CDR1 is MNHNS and CDR2 SASEGT. The CDR3 contains 13 residues. The germline V and J ends were trimmed by 7 bases and 0 bases, with 7 bases remaining between them. The CDR3 loop reads CASTANSGNTIYF. CDR3 sequence (DNA): TGTGCCAGCACAGCGAACTCTGGAAACACCATATATTTT.

In this sample, this clonotype turned up a few times. Mismatch with germline at one junction end may stem from a read error. The V gene is TRBV7-9, the J gene TRBJ2-5; 7 nucleotides align to TRBD2. The CDR3 spans 16 residues. Germline lookup yields CDR1 SEHNR and CDR2 FQNEAQ (reference sequence). CDR3 protein: CVSSLEPAGSQETQYF. CDR3 sequence (DNA): TGTGTCAGCAGCTTAGAACCAGCGGGAAGCCAAGAGACCCAGTACTTC.

There are many counts of this clonotype. CDR3 nucleotide sequence: TGTGCCAGCAGTTACTCGAGGACAACCGGGGAGCTGTTTTTT. Translation gives CASSYSRTTGELFF. V and J are TRBV6-5 and TRBJ2-2; possible D gene TRBD1, 5 bases. The V gene lost 0 bases and the J gene lost 5 bases, with 7 bases spanning the gap. The CDR3 length is 14 residues. CDR1 and CDR2 from the germline V gene are MNHEY and SVGAGI.

There are many counts of this clonotype. The V gene is TRBV5-1, the J gene TRBJ1-4; unclear D gene. The CDR3 loop spans 15 amino acids. V lost 0 bases and J lost 6, with 12 bases in between. Germline V gene data show CDR1 as SGHRS and CDR2 as YFSETQ. CDR3 nucleotide sequence: TGCGCCAGCAGCTTGGCTAGTCCCTCCCATGAAAAACTGTTTTTT. It translates to CASSLASPSHEKLFF.

This rearrangement joins TRBV20-1 to TRBJ1-1; 7 bases fit TRBD1. This CDR3 has 13 residues. From germline, CDR1 is DFQATT and CDR2 SNEGSKA (reference sequence). V shed 5 bases and J 1 base; nucleotides not matched to a gene: 4. This chain's CDR3 is CSAGGQANTEAFF. The CDR3 DNA reads TGCAGTGCTGGTGGACAGGCGAACACTGAAGCTTTCTTT.

This clonotype came up a few times. A single base is all that separates this from a far larger clone, so a read error is likely. J is TRBJ1-3 and V is TRBV6-9, with no clear D. The CDR3 is 16 residues long. The germline V gene has CDR1 MNHGY and CDR2 SVAAGI. Between the trimmed V and J ends, which lost 4 bases and 0 bases, there was a span of 13 bases. CDR3 loop: CASSSFSRNSGNTIYF. CDR3 nucleotide sequence: TGTGCCAGCAGTTCGTTTTCCAGGAACTCTGGAAACACCATATATTTT.

Many counts were recorded for this clonotype. J is TRBJ1-5 and V is TRBV6-1; D may be TRBD1 (5 bases). The CDR3 spans 14 residues. Germline CDR1 and CDR2: MNHNS and SASEGT. V was clipped by 6 bases and J by 6 bases, with 15 bases between them. CDR3 bases: TGTGCCAGCAGCCCCGTCGGGGGGGGTCAGCCCCAGCATTTT. Protein sequence: CASSPVGGGQPQHF.

This clonotype was seen at least ten times. The chain couples TRBV29-1 to TRBJ2-1; D assignment may be TRBD1 or TRBD2 (5 bases each). In germline, CDR1 is SQVTM, CDR2 ANQGSEA. This CDR3 is 13 amino acids long. The V end was cut by 8 bases, the J end by 7 bases, with 18 bases between. DNA of the CDR3: TGCAGCCACCTCGGTGGGGGTGGGAATGAGCAGTTCTTC. This encodes CSHLGGGGNEQFF.

This clonotype has ten or more counts. This chain connects TRBV7-2 to TRBJ1-4, with D perhaps TRBD1 (5 bases). V lost 0 bases to trimming and J lost 5 bases, with 10 bases between them. Germline values: CDR1 SGHTA, CDR2 FQGNSA. CDR3 length: 15 amino acids. CDR3 residues: CASSLAGPGNEKLFF. For the CDR3, the DNA is TGTGCCAGCAGCTTAGCGGGGCCTGGAAATGAAAAACTGTTTTTT.

This clonotype has a count of ten or more. The J gene is TRBJ2-1, the V gene TRBV11-2; 8 bases are a match to TRBD2. The CDR3 is made up of 16 amino acids. J lost 7 bases, V lost 2 bases, and 10 bases had no gene match. CDR1 SGHAT and CDR2 FQNNGV come from the germline V gene. CDR3 residues: CASSLSASGLGNEQFF. DNA of the CDR3: TGTGCCAGCAGCTTAAGTGCTAGCGGGTTGGGGAATGAGCAGTTCTTC. The full variable domain, in which reference TRBV11-2 and TRBJ2-1 provide the parts outside the CDR3, is EAGVAQSPRYKIIEKRQSVAFWCNPISGHATLYWYQQILGQGPKLLIQFQNNGVVDDSQLPKDRFSAERLKGVDSTLKIQPAKLEDSAVYLCASSLSASGLGNEQFFGPGTRLTVL.

This clonotype was recorded many times. The genes are TRBV30 and TRBJ1-1; D remains unclear. This CDR3 is 13 amino acids long. V shed 3 bases and J shed 4 bases, with 12 bases lying between them. Germline V lookup: CDR1 GTSNPN, CDR2 SVGIG (reference sequence). The CDR3: CAWSNQMGTEAFF. CDR3 DNA: TGTGCCTGGAGCAACCAAATGGGCACTGAAGCTTTCTTT.

In this sample, this clonotype turned up many times. V gene TRBV6-5 combines with J gene TRBJ1-3; TRBD1 might be the D (6 bases). This CDR3 region has 17 residues. The V end was cut by 0 bases, the J end by 0 bases, with 12 bases between. The germline gives CDR1 MNHEY, CDR2 SVGAGI. The DNA for the CDR3 is TGTGCCAGCAGTTACTCCATCGGACAGAACTCTGGAAACACCATATATTTT. Translation: CASSYSIGQNSGNTIYF.

The chain has TRBV6-4 and TRBJ2-2, with TRBD1 matching 9 bases. Germline V CDR1 and CDR2: MRHNA, SNTAGT. This CDR3 comprises 17 residues. J was trimmed by 0 bases and V by 5 bases; bases with no gene match: 7. The CDR3 protein is CASSRWGTGSNTGELFF. CDR3 nucleotide sequence: TGTGCCAGCAGTCGATGGGGGACAGGGTCGAACACCGGGGAGCTGTTTTTT.

CDR3 region: CASSSQTGAGGIYEQFF. The CDR3 nucleotides read TGTGCCAGCAGCTCCCAGACAGGGGCGGGAGGGATCTATGAGCAGTTCTTC. The chain carries TRBV11-2 and TRBJ2-1; D is perhaps TRBD2 (9 bases). V lost 4 bases and J lost 8, with 24 bases in between. This CDR3 is 17 amino acids long. Germline assignment: CDR1 SGHAT and CDR2 FQNNGV.

This clonotype was picked up many times. The chain is built from TRBV5-1 and TRBJ2-1; D is unclear. V shed 1 base and J shed 1 base, with 15 bases lying between them. Germline CDR1 SGHRS, CDR2 YFSETQ. The CDR3 contains 17 residues. CDR3 DNA sequence: TGCGCCAGCAGCTTGTCCATTCTTGCCGATTCCTACAATGAGCAGTTCTTC. It codes for CASSLSILADSYNEQFF. Combining the CDR3 with reference TRBV5-1 and TRBJ2-1 gives the whole variable domain KAGVTQTPRYLIKTRGQQVTLSCSPISGHRSVSWYQQTPGQGLQFLFEYFSETQRNKGNFPGRFSGRQFSNSRSEMNVSTLELGDSALYLCASSLSILADSYNEQFFGPGTRLTVL.

As regards this clonotype: A much bigger clone sits one base away, suggesting this may be a read error. V is TRBV5-1 and J is TRBJ1-4, with D hard to call. The CDR3 is 13 residues long. Germline CDR1 and CDR2: SGHRS and YFSETQ. The ends were cut back, 0 bases at V and 4 bases at J, with 4 bases in the middle. In nucleotides, the CDR3 is TGCGCCAGCAGCTTGGATGTTAATGAAAAACTGTTTTTT. Its translation: CASSLDVNEKLFF.

This clonotype has ten or more counts. The chain is built from TRBV28 and TRBJ1-4, with TRBD1 matching 7 bases. Looked up from germline, CDR1 is MDHEN and CDR2 is SYDVKM. The CDR3 is 15 amino acids. V gave up 6 bases and J gave up 3 bases; unmatched junction bases: 7. The CDR3 protein is CASSHGQASNEKLFF. In nucleotides, the CDR3 is TGTGCCAGCAGCCACGGACAGGCTTCTAATGAAAAACTGTTTTTT. Full variable domain (outside the CDR3, taken from reference TRBV28 and TRBJ1-4): DVKVTQSSRYLVKRTGEKVFLECVQDMDHENMFWYRQDPGLGLRLIYFSYDVKMKEKGDIPEGYSVSREKKERFSLILESASTNQTSMYLCASSHGQASNEKLFFGSGTQLSVL.

At least ten counts were recorded for this clonotype. This sequence joins TRBV20-1 and TRBJ2-5, with TRBD1 matching 7 bases. With V trimmed by 6 bases and J by 0 bases, 13 bases remained unmatched. Germline CDR1 reads DFQATT; CDR2 reads SNEGSKA (reference sequence). The CDR3 extends over 16 amino acids. This chain's CDR3 is CSASGQRELYQETQYF. CDR3 bases: TGCAGTGCATCGGGACAGCGAGAATTGTACCAAGAGACCCAGTACTTC.

This clonotype was counted ten times or more. This chain uses TRBV3-1 with TRBJ1-3; 7 nucleotides line up with TRBD1. CDR1 LGHDT and CDR2 YNNKEL come from the germline V gene (reference sequence). The CDR3 covers 13 residues. The V segment lost 4 bases and the J segment 7 bases; nucleotides outside the gene matches: 4. CDR3 protein: CASSPRQGNTIYF. The CDR3 bases are TGTGCCAGCAGCCCCAGACAGGGCAACACCATATATTTT.

On this clonotype: The junction departs from the called germline gene at one end, perhaps through a read error. The chain joins TRBV7-2 to TRBJ2-1; D might be TRBD2 (5 bases). This CDR3 is built from 13 residues. CDR1 and CDR2 (germline): SGHTA, FQGNSA. The CDR3 nucleotides read TGCGCCAGCATCTTAAGCGGAACCAATGAGCAGTTCTTC. It is translated as CASILSGTNEQFF.